This record covers a single T cell receptor (beta chain). The antigen remains undetermined. Using its own MiXCR run on the RT-PCR reads, TCRdb lists one record per CDR3 protein. The sample carries over 650,000 distinct CDR3 sequences, roughly 18% recorded once. The data derive from a study of response to subunit inactivated influenza vaccine. Study results and limitations: Authors suggested that a seasonal influenza vaccination recruits few new T cells each time.

The CDR3 extends over 13 amino acids. The V end was cut by 7 bases, the J end by 7 bases, with 14 bases between. CDR1 is MNHNY and CDR2 is SVGAGI in the germline V gene (reference sequence). The V gene is TRBV6-6, the J gene TRBJ1-5; D is unresolved. Source: PBMCs from blood, taken 5 to 6 days after vaccination. The TCR originated in a man in his fifties who received an inactivated influenza vaccine. CDR3 in DNA: TGTGCCAGCAACTGGGTCCCGGGGCAGCCCCAGCATTTT. Residues: CASNWVPGQPQHF.